These T cell receptor beta chains were read from a single sample in a study of regulatory T cells in long-lasting Graves disease. Via MiXCR, TCRdb re-called the multiplex PCR reads, giving one row per CDR3 protein. This table has fewer than 400,000 distinct CDR3 sequences, 20% to 25% appearing once. The sample in question was peripheral blood mononuclear cells (PBMCs), obtained when the disease was refractory, from a patient treated with antithyroid drugs. These receptors originate from a female donor with Graves disease. CDR3s include the opening cysteine and the closing phenylalanine or tryptophan. D genes are given only for firm matches. Size is stated for part of the rows, as once, few or many counts, or as a class when the clone is expanded.

v_call: TRBV28; d_call: NA; j_call: TRBJ1-1; clone_size: many; cdr3_aa: CASSLGGGISEAFF; cdr3_nt: TGTGCCAGCAGTTTGGGGGGGGGAATCTCTGAAGCTTTCTTT
v_call: TRBV19; d_call: NA; j_call: TRBJ1-3; clone_size: few; cdr3_aa: CASSIHAGNTIYF; cdr3_nt: TGTGCCAGTAGTATACACGCTGGAAACACCATATATTTT
v_call: TRBV3-1; d_call: NA; j_call: TRBJ2-7; clone_size: NA; cdr3_aa: CASSQKGGINEQYF; cdr3_nt: TGTGCCAGCAGCCAGAAAGGGGGAATAAACGAGCAGTACTTC
v_call: TRBV29-1; d_call: NA; j_call: TRBJ1-2; clone_size: few; cdr3_aa: CSVLREGGYGYTF; cdr3_nt: TGCAGCGTTCTACGGGAAGGGGGCTATGGCTACACCTTC
v_call: TRBV12-3/TRBV12-4; d_call: TRBD1; j_call: TRBJ1-1; clone_size: many; cdr3_aa: CASSYRGRDTEAFF; cdr3_nt: TGTGCCAGCAGTTACAGGGGGCGCGACACTGAAGCTTTCTTT
v_call: TRBV15; d_call: NA; j_call: TRBJ2-7; clone_size: few; cdr3_aa: CATSTLDQDSTYEQYF; cdr3_nt: TGTGCCACCAGCACCCTTGACCAGGACAGCACCTACGAGCAGTACTTC
v_call: TRBV10-3; d_call: NA; j_call: TRBJ1-4; clone_size: many; cdr3_aa: CAISESTGEKLFF; cdr3_nt: TGTGCCATCAGTGAGTCGACAGGTGAAAAACTGTTTTTT
v_call: TRBV14; d_call: TRBD2; j_call: TRBJ2-7; clone_size: many; cdr3_aa: CASSQTSGYSYEQYF; cdr3_nt: TGTGCCAGCAGCCAAACTAGCGGTTACTCCTACGAGCAGTACTTC
v_call: TRBV7-2; d_call: NA; j_call: TRBJ2-7; clone_size: NA; cdr3_aa: CASSAIGSVQAQYF; cdr3_nt: TGTGCCAGCAGCGCTATAGGCAGTGTCCAAGCGCAGTACTTC
v_call: TRBV6-1; d_call: NA; j_call: TRBJ2-6; clone_size: many; cdr3_aa: CATRMGANVLTF; cdr3_nt: TGTGCCACCCGGATGGGGGCCAACGTCCTGACTTTC
v_call: TRBV11-2; d_call: NA; j_call: TRBJ2-2; clone_size: NA; cdr3_aa: CASSPNRVTGELFF; cdr3_nt: TGTGCCAGCAGTCCAAACAGGGTCACCGGGGAGCTGTTTTTT
v_call: TRBV5-4; d_call: NA; j_call: TRBJ2-2; clone_size: NA; cdr3_aa: CASSPPRGLGASGELFF; cdr3_nt: TGTGCCAGCAGCCCTCCCCGAGGGCTAGGGGCATCCGGGGAGCTGTTTTTT
v_call: TRBV20-1; d_call: NA; j_call: TRBJ1-1; clone_size: many; cdr3_aa: CSALNTGTQNTEAFF; cdr3_nt: TGCAGTGCTCTCAACACCGGGACACAGAACACTGAAGCTTTCTTT
v_call: TRBV30; d_call: NA; j_call: TRBJ2-2; clone_size: few; cdr3_aa: CAWSAPTSYTGELFF; cdr3_nt: TGTGCCTGGAGTGCGCCTACTAGCTACACCGGGGAGCTGTTTTTT
v_call: TRBV20-1; d_call: NA; j_call: TRBJ2-7; clone_size: few; cdr3_aa: CSARRRDLNEQYF; cdr3_nt: TGCAGTGCTAGACGGCGGGACTTGAACGAGCAGTACTTC
v_call: TRBV2; d_call: TRBD1; j_call: TRBJ2-5; clone_size: NA; cdr3_aa: CASSGDRPQETQYF; cdr3_nt: TGTGCCAGCAGTGGGGACAGGCCCCAAGAGACCCAGTACTTC
v_call: TRBV5-1; d_call: NA; j_call: TRBJ1-1; clone_size: few; cdr3_aa: CASSLWADQGMLSEAFF; cdr3_nt: TGCGCCAGCAGCTTGTGGGCCGACCAGGGAATGTTGAGTGAAGCTTTCTTT
v_call: TRBV27; d_call: NA; j_call: TRBJ1-2; clone_size: many; cdr3_aa: CASSLGGGRGYTF; cdr3_nt: TGTGCCAGCAGTTTGGGCGGGGGGCGAGGCTACACCTTC
v_call: TRBV7-4; d_call: TRBD1; j_call: TRBJ1-4; clone_size: few; cdr3_aa: CASSGTGTWTNEKLFF; cdr3_nt: TGTGCCAGCAGCGGGACAGGGACTTGGACTAATGAAAAACTGTTTTTT
v_call: TRBV20-1; d_call: TRBD1; j_call: TRBJ1-5; clone_size: many; cdr3_aa: CSARRDRGQPQHF; cdr3_nt: TGCAGTGCTAGACGGGACAGGGGGCAGCCCCAGCATTTT
v_call: TRBV10-3; d_call: TRBD2; j_call: TRBJ2-2; clone_size: NA; cdr3_aa: CAISEGLAGGSGELFF; cdr3_nt: TGTGCCATCAGTGAGGGACTAGCGGGAGGATCCGGGGAGCTGTTTTTT